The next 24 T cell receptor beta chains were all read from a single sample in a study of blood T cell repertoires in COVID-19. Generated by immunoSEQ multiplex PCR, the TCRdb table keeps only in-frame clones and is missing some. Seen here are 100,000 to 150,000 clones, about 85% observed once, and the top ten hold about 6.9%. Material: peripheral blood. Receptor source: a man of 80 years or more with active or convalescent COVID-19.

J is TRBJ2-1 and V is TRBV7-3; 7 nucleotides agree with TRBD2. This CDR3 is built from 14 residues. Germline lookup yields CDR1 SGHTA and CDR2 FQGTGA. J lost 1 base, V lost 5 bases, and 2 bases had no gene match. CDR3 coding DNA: TGTGCCAGCAGCCCTAGCGGATCCTACAATGAGCAGTTCTTC. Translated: CASSPSGSYNEQFF.

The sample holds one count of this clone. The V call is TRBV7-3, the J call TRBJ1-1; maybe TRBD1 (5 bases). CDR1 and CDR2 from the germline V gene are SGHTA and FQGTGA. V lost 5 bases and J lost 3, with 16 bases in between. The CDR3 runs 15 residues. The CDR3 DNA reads TGTGCCAGCAGCGTTCACGGGGCGGGGGACACTGAAGCTTTCTTT. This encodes CASSVHGAGDTEAFF. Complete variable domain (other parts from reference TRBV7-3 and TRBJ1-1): GAGVSQTPSNKVTEKGKYVELRCDPISGHTALYWYRQSLGQGPEFLIYFQGTGAADDSGLPNDRFFAVRPEGSVSTLKIQRTERGDSAVYLCASSVHGAGDTEAFFGQGTRLTVV.

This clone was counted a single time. CDR3 in amino acids: CASSFGLAGGPGELFF. CDR3 coding DNA: TGTGCCAGCAGCTTTGGACTAGCGGGAGGGCCGGGGGAGCTGTTTTTT. The chain joins TRBV11-3 to TRBJ2-2; 15 bases agree with TRBD2. CDR3 length equals 16 residues. Germline V gives CDR1 SGHNT, CDR2 YENEEA. Trimming cost V 3 bases and J 8 bases; bases outside gene matches: 4.

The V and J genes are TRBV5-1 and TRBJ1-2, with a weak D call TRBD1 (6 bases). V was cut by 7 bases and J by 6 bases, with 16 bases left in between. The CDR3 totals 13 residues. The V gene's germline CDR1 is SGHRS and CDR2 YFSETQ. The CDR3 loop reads CASRPGTSNGYTF. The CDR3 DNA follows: TGCGCCAGCCGACCCGGGACAAGTAATGGCTACACCTTC.

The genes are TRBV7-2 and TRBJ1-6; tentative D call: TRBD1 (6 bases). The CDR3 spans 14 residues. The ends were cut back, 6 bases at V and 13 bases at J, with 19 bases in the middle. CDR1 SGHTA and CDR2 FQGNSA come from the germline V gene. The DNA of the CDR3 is TGTGCCAGCAGTTTACGGAATACAGGGTCCCCCCTCCACTTT. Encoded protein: CASSLRNTGSPLHF.

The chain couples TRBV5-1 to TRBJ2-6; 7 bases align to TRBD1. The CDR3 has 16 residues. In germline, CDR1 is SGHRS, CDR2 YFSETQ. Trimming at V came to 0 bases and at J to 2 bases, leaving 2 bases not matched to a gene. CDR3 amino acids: CASSLAGQAGANVLTF. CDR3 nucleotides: TGCGCCAGCAGCTTGGCTGGACAGGCTGGGGCCAACGTCCTGACTTTC.

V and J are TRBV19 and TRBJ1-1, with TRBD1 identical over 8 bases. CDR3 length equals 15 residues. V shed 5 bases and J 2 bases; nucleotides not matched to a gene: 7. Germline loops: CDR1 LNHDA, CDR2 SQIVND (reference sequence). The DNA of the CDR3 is TGTGCCAGTAGTGCAAAGGACAGGGCAAACACTGAAGCTTTCTTT. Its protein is CASSAKDRANTEAFF.

The CDR3 nucleotides read TGCAGCGTGTTGACTAGCGGGGGTAGGACGTTCGGGCCCTACGAGCAGTACTTC. Amino acids: CSVLTSGGRTFGPYEQYF. The V gene is TRBV29-1, the J gene TRBJ2-7, with TRBD2 matching over 12 bases. Looked up from germline, CDR1 is SQVTM and CDR2 is ANQGSEA. The CDR3 loop spans 18 amino acids. The ends lost 6 bases at V and 2 bases at J; junction bases unmatched: 17.

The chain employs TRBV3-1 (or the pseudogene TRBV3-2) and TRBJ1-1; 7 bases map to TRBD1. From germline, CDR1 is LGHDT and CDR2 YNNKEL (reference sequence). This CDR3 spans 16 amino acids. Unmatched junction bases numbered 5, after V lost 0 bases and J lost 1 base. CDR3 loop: CASSQEDRVKNTEAFF. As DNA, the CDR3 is TGTGCCAGCAGCCAAGAAGACAGGGTAAAGAACACTGAAGCTTTCTTT.

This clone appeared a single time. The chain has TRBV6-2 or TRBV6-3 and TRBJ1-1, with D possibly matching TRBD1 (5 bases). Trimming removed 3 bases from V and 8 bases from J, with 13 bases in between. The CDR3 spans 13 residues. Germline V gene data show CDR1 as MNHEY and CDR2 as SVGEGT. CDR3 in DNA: TGTGCCAGCAGTTATATAGAGGGACTGGAAGCTTTCTTT. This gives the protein CASSYIEGLEAFF.

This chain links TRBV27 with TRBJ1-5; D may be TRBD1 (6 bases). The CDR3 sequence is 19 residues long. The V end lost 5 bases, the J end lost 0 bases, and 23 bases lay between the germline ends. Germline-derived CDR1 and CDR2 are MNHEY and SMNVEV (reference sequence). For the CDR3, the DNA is TGTGCCAGCAGTCCACCCCGCGGGCAGGGGAAATATAGCAATCAGCCCCAGCATTTT. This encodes CASSPPRGQGKYSNQPQHF.

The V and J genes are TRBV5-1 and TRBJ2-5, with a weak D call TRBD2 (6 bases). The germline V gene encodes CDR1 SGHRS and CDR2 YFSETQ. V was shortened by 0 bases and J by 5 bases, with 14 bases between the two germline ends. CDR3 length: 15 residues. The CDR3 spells CASSLARRGHETQYF. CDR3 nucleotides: TGCGCCAGCAGCTTGGCTCGGAGGGGCCACGAGACCCAGTACTTC.

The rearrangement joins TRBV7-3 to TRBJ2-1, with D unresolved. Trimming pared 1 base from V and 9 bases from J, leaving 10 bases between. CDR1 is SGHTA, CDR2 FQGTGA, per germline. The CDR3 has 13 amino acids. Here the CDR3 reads CASSLNILSEQFF. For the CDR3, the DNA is TGTGCCAGCAGCTTAAACATCCTGTCTGAGCAGTTCTTC.

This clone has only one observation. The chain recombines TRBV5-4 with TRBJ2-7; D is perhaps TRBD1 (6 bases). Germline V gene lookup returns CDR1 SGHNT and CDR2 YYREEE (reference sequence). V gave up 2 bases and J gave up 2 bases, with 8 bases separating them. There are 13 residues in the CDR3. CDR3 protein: CASSFTGTYEQYF. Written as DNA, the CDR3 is TGTGCCAGCAGCTTTACAGGGACCTACGAGCAGTACTTC.

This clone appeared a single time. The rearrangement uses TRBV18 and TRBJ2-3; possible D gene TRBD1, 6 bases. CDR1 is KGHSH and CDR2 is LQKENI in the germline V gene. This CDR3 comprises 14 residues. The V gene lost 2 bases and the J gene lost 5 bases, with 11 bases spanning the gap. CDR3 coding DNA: TGTGCCAGCTCACCAGGGGACACCGGAGATACGCAGTATTTT. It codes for CASSPGDTGDTQYF.

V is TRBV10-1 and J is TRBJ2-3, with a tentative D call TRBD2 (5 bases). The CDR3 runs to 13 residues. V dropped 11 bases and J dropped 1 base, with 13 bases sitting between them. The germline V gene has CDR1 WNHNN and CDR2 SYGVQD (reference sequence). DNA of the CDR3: TGCGCCCCCGGGGTGAAGGGCACAGATACGCAGTATTTT. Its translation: CAPGVKGTDTQYF.

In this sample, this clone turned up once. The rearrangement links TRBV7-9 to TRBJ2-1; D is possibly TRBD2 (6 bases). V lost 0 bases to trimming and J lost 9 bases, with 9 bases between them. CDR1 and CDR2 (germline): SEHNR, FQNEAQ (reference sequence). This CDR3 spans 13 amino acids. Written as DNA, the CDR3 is TGTGCCAGCAGCTTAGCGGGAGGTGGTGAGCAGTTCTTC. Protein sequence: CASSLAGGGEQFF. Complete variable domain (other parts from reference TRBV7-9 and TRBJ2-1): DTGVSQNPRHKITKRGQNVTFRCDPISEHNRLYWYRQTLGQGPEFLTYFQNEAQLEKSRLLSDRFSAERPKGSFSTLEIQRTEQGDSAMYLCASSLAGGGEQFFGPGTRLTVL.

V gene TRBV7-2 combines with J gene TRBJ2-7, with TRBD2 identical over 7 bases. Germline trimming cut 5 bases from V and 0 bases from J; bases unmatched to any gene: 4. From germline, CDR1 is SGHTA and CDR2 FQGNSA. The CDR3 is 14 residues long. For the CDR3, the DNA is TGTGCCAGCAGCCGGACTAGTAACTCCTACGAGCAGTACTTC. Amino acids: CASSRTSNSYEQYF.

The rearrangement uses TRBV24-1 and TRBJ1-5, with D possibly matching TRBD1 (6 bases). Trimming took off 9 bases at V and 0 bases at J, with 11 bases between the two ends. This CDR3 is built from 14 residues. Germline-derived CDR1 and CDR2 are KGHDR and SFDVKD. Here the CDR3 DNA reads TGTGCCACCGGCCGAGGGGGTAGCAATCAGCCCCAGCATTTT. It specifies CATGRGGSNQPQHF.

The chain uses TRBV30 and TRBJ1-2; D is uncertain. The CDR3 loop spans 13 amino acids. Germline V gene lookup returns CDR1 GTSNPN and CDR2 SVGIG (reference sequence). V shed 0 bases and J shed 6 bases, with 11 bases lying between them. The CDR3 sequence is CAWSVGGEDGYTF. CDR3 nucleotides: TGTGCCTGGAGTGTAGGTGGGGAGGATGGCTACACCTTC.

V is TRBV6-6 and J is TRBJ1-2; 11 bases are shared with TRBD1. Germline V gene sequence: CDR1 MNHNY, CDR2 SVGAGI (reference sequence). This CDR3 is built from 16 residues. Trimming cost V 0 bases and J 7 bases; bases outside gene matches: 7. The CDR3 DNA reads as TGTGCCAGCAGTTACTCGAGAGGACAGGGGGCAGGTGGCTACACCTTC. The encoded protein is CASSYSRGQGAGGYTF.

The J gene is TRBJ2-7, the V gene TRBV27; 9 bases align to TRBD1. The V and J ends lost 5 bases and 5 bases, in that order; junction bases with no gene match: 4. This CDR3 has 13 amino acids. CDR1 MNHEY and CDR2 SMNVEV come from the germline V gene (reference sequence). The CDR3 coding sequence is TGTGCCAGCAGTCCCTGGGACAGGGACGAGCAGTACTTC. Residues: CASSPWDRDEQYF.

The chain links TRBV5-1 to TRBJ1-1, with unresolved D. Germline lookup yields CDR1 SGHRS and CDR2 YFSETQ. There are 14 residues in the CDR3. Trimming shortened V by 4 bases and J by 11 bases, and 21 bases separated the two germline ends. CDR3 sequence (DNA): TGCGCCAGCAGCATCGAGACTTTCCCCGCGGAGGCTTTCTTT. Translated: CASSIETFPAEAFF.

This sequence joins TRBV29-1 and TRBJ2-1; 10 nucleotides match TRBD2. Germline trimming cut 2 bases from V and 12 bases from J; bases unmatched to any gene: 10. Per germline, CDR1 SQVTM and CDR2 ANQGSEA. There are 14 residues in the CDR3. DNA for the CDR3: TGCAGCGTTGAACCCCCTAGCGGGAGAGGGGCGCAGTTCTTC. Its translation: CSVEPPSGRGAQFF.